These T cell receptor beta chains were read from a single sample in a study of T cell responses to AZD1222 COVID-19 vaccine. TCRdb's table, derived via immunoSEQ multiplex PCR, lists solely in-frame clones and lacks some. The table includes approximately 100,000 clones, over 85% detected once. The sequencing used peripheral blood, collected on day 0 of AZD1222 vaccination. These receptors were collected from an adult in good health. CDR3s include the opening cysteine and the closing phenylalanine or tryptophan. Clone size appears in some rows only: once, few, many, or a class for an expanded clone.

v_call	j_call	clone_size	cdr3_aa
TRBV30	TRBJ2-7	NA	CAWRSLANTYEQYF
TRBV5-6	TRBJ2-3	few	CASSIRQGADTQYF
TRBV18	TRBJ2-1	NA	CASSATGPATTYNEQFF
TRBV7-2	TRBJ1-5	NA	CASSTGQGRQPQHF
TRBV4-1	TRBJ1-1	NA	CASSQMTGRTEAFF
TRBV18	TRBJ1-1	NA	CASSPRTGEAFF
TRBV18	TRBJ2-5	once	CASSPERATQETQYF
TRBV9	TRBJ2-5	NA	CASSVEPQGGRETQYF
TRBV4-3	TRBJ2-5	NA	CASSQEGGSGETQYF
TRBV5-1	TRBJ2-1	NA	CASSPSSGSYNEQFF
TRBV6-5	TRBJ2-7	NA	CASSPGGGLGEQYF
TRBV7-9	TRBJ1-1	NA	CASSSGQGGLEAFF
TRBV6-2/TRBV6-3	TRBJ2-5	NA	CASSYPPEAETQYF
TRBV28	TRBJ1-1	NA	CASSQVSTEAFF
TRBV9	TRBJ1-2	NA	CASSLEDKNYGYTF
TRBV2	TRBJ2-5	NA	CASFTGTSSETQYF
TRBV4-1	TRBJ2-3	NA	CASSQDQVHRDTQYF
TRBV2	TRBJ2-2	few	CASGKGVGELFF
TRBV12-3/TRBV12-4	TRBJ1-2	few	CASSLGGGYTF
TRBV10-3	TRBJ2-1	NA	CAIRGTGYSDEQFF
TRBV3-1/TRBV3-2	TRBJ1-4	once	CASSPAGTGGEKLFF
TRBV6-4	TRBJ2-2	NA	CASRTGTGRLRTGELFF
TRBV2	TRBJ1-5	NA	CASSEAFIINQPQHF
TRBV30	TRBJ1-3	NA	CACQHGSSGNTIYF
TRBV9	TRBJ1-1	NA	CASSVGGTMNTEAFF
TRBV29-1	TRBJ2-1	NA	CSVLTTGTGTQFF
TRBV29-1	TRBJ2-7	NA	CSVEAGIRDEQYF
TRBV5-8	TRBJ2-1	NA	CASSSGTTVYNEQFF
TRBV27	TRBJ2-1	NA	CASTSDGGAPYNEQFF
TRBV18	TRBJ2-1	NA	CASSPRGDRGRYNEQFF
TRBV6-5	TRBJ1-2	NA	CASTQSDRGPYGYTF
TRBV4-2	TRBJ1-4	once	CASSQVKDGEKLFF